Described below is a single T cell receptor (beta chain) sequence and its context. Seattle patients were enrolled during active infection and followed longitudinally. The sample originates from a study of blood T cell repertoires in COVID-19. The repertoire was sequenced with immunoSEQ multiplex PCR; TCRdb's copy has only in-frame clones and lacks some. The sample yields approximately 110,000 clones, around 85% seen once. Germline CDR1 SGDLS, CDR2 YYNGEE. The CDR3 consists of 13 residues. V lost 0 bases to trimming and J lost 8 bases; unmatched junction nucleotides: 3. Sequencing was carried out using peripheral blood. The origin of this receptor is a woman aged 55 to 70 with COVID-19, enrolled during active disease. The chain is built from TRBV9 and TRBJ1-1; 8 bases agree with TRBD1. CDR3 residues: CASSVAQGAEAFF. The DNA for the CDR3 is TGTGCCAGCAGCGTAGCGCAGGGGGCCGAAGCTTTCTTT.